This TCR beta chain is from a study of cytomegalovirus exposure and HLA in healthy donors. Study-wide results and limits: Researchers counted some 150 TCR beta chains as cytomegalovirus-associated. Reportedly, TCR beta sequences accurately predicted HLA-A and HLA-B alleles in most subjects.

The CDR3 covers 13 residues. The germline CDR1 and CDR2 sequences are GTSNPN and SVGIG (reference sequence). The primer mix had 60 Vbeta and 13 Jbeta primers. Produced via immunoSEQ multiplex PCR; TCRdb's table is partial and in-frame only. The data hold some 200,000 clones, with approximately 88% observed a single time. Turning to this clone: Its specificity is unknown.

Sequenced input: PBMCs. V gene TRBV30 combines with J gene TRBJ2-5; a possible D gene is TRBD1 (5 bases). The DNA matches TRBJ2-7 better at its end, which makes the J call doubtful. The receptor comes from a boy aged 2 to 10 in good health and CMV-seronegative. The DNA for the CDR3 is TGTGCCTGGAGTTTTTCAGGGTCCTACGAGCAGTACTTC. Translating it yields CAWSFSGSYEQYF.